The clone carrying this T cell receptor beta chain was detected only a few times. The multiple sclerosis controls consisted of treatment-naive patients with relapsing-remitting disease, either stable or active. This entry is derived from a study of CD8 T cells in Susac syndrome. The RNA, about 0.45 to 1 ug, was put through reverse transcription using random hexamers. TCRdb reprocessed the immunoSEQ multiplex PCR reads with MiXCR, giving one entry per CDR3 protein. The sample yields some 150,000 distinct CDR3 sequences, about 94% seen once. Source material: CD8+ T cells from PBMCs. This TCR was sampled from a human donor with multiple sclerosis.

CDR3 DNA: TGTGCCAGCAGTTTAGGTGGAAACACCATATATTTT. It encodes CASSLGGNTIYF. The genes are TRBV5-6 and TRBJ1-3; D is ambiguous. Trimming removed 5 bases from V and 3 bases from J, with 6 bases in between. The CDR3 loop spans 12 amino acids. Germline V gives CDR1 SGHDT, CDR2 YYEEEE.